What follows are 25 T cell receptor beta chains derived from one specimen sequenced in a study of cytomegalovirus exposure and HLA in healthy donors. Primers: 60 Vbeta forward and 13 Jbeta reverse. The data were produced by immunoSEQ multiplex PCR, yet TCRdb's version contains in-frame clones alone and is incomplete. The sample holds roughly 150,000 clones, roughly 65% seen once. The source material was PBMCs. The receptors originated from a man between 60 and 75 years old in good health and CMV-seronegative.

The V and J genes are TRBV15 and TRBJ1-3; D is ambiguous. The CDR3 totals 15 residues. The V end was cut by 2 bases, the J end by 2 bases, with 10 bases between. CDR1 is LNHNV, CDR2 YYDKDF, per germline (reference sequence). CDR3 region: CATSRSTSTGNTIYF. CDR3 DNA: TGTGCCACCAGCAGATCTACGAGCACTGGAAACACCATATATTTT.

V and J are TRBV30 and TRBJ2-2, with 9 bases lining up with TRBD2. The J segment lost 1 base and the V segment lost 5 bases, leaving 5 bases of the junction unmatched. Looked up from germline, CDR1 is GTSNPN and CDR2 is SVGIG (reference sequence). The CDR3 covers 15 residues. The chain's CDR3 is CAWRLAGKNTGELFF. In nucleotides, the CDR3 is TGTGCCTGGCGGCTAGCGGGAAAGAACACCGGGGAGCTGTTTTTT.

The V gene is TRBV25-1, the J gene TRBJ2-5; 7 bases map to TRBD1. The trim removed 4 bases at V and 2 bases at J, leaving 13 bases unmatched. The CDR3 is made up of 17 amino acids. Germline loops: CDR1 MGHDK, CDR2 SYGVNS. The CDR3 here is CASSALGGQQGQETQYF. The CDR3 nucleotides are TGTGCCAGCAGTGCCTTAGGGGGCCAACAGGGTCAAGAGACCCAGTACTTC.

The rearrangement links TRBV16 to TRBJ2-3, with TRBD1 as a possible D gene (6 bases). Germline-derived CDR1 and CDR2 are KGHSY and FQNENV. The CDR3 consists of 17 residues. V was cut by 4 bases and J by 8 bases, with 25 bases left in between. In DNA form, the CDR3 reads TGTGCCAGCAGCCGACTGCCCCCAGGGGTCACCTTTGGTACGCAGTATTTT. Its protein product is CASSRLPPGVTFGTQYF.

The chain has TRBV30 and TRBJ1-3; perhaps TRBD1 as D (5 bases). There are 13 residues in the CDR3. Per germline, CDR1 GTSNPN and CDR2 SVGIG (reference sequence). V lost 1 base to trimming and J lost 9 bases, with 13 bases between them. CDR3 DNA sequence: TGTGCCTGGAGTGAAGGGTTCCAGGGCACCATATATTTT. Translated: CAWSEGFQGTIYF.

As concerns this clone: One junction end does not reproduce the germline sequence, and a read error may be involved. V usage is TRBV5-1 and J usage is TRBJ1-3; 9 positions match TRBD1. The CDR3 extends over 14 amino acids. Germline values: CDR1 SGHRS, CDR2 YFSETQ. CDR3 sequence reads: CASSRQGVGDTIYF. The CDR3 DNA is TGCGCCAGCAGCCGACAGGGGGTTGGAGACACCATATATTTT.

This clone has a handful of counts. The chain is built from TRBV7-9 and TRBJ2-5; a possible D gene is TRBD1 (6 bases). Per the germline V gene, CDR1 is SEHNR and CDR2 is FQNEAQ (reference sequence). Trimming stripped 6 bases from V and 4 bases from J, with 15 bases between. The CDR3 sequence is 14 residues long. The CDR3 DNA reads TGTGCCAGCAGGGCAAAACAGGGCCGAGAGACCCAGTACTTC. This encodes CASRAKQGRETQYF.

This clone was detected only a few times. This rearrangement joins TRBV27 to TRBJ2-1, with 9 bases matching TRBD2. The CDR3 runs to 16 residues. Germline lookup yields CDR1 MNHEY and CDR2 SMNVEV (reference sequence). The J segment lost 4 bases and the V segment lost 2 bases, leaving 6 bases of the junction unmatched. This chain's CDR3 is CASSLVGGRGYNEQFF. CDR3 DNA sequence: TGTGCCAGCAGTTTAGTCGGCGGGAGGGGTTACAATGAGCAGTTCTTC.

The chain combines TRBV6-1 with TRBJ1-6; maybe TRBD1 (5 bases). The CDR3 totals 16 residues. The V gene's germline CDR1 is MNHNS and CDR2 SASEGT. The ends were cut back, 2 bases at V and 5 bases at J, with 13 bases in the middle. The CDR3 region has the DNA TGTGCCAGCAGTGAATTGTTGGGGCCGAATAATTCACCCCTCCACTTT. Translation gives CASSELLGPNNSPLHF.

The gene calls are TRBV19 and TRBJ2-7; the match to TRBD1 covers 7 bases. The V gene's germline CDR1 is LNHDA and CDR2 SQIVND (reference sequence). CDR3 size: 15 residues. Germline trimming cut 5 bases from V and 0 bases from J; bases unmatched to any gene: 7. CDR3 sequence reads: CASSESTGYSYEQYF. DNA for the CDR3: TGTGCCAGTAGTGAATCGACAGGGTACTCCTACGAGCAGTACTTC.

This chain connects TRBV25-1 to TRBJ1-1, with D possibly being TRBD1 (5 bases). The CDR3 has 13 residues. Germline CDR1 reads MGHDK; CDR2 reads SYGVNS. Trimming removed 6 bases from V and 4 bases from J, with 12 bases in between. CDR3 sequence reads: CASRGHPPTEAFF. The CDR3 coding sequence is TGTGCCAGCAGAGGACACCCTCCCACTGAAGCTTTCTTT.

The rearrangement joins TRBV5-8 to TRBJ2-6; no clear D. CDR3 length: 14 residues. V was clipped by 2 bases and J by 2 bases, with 5 bases between them. Germline CDR1 SGHTS, CDR2 YDEGEE. CDR3 nucleotides: TGTGCCAGCAGCTTTGGCCCTGGGGCCAACGTCCTGACTTTC. Amino acid sequence: CASSFGPGANVLTF.

The chain joins TRBV9 to TRBJ1-1, with D unresolved. V shed 3 bases and J shed 6 bases, with 15 bases lying between them. From germline, CDR1 is SGDLS and CDR2 YYNGEE. This CDR3 region has 14 residues. The CDR3 sequence is CASSELGSGAEAFF. The CDR3, as DNA: TGTGCCAGCAGCGAGCTAGGAAGCGGGGCTGAAGCTTTCTTT.

Comments on this clone: The germline gene is not matched at one end of the junction; a read error may be the cause. The chain has TRBV11-2 and TRBJ1-2; TRBD1 agrees at 7 bases. The CDR3 runs to 13 residues. Germline V CDR1 and CDR2: SGHAT, FQNNGV. The CDR3: CASSLPTGVGCTF. The CDR3 coding sequence is TGTGCCAGCAGCTTACCAACAGGGGTCGGCTGCACCTTC.

The chain recombines TRBV9 with TRBJ2-3; 7 nucleotides line up with TRBD2. Looked up from germline, CDR1 is SGDLS and CDR2 is YYNGEE. V was clipped by 0 bases and J by 1 base; unmatched bases: 5. This CDR3 contains 16 residues. CDR3 loop: CASSVAGGQGTDTQYF. CDR3 DNA sequence: TGTGCCAGCAGCGTAGCGGGGGGTCAGGGCACAGATACGCAGTATTTT.

The chain joins TRBV6-5 to TRBJ1-3; D may be TRBD1 (5 bases). Germline V gives CDR1 MNHEY, CDR2 SVGAGI. The length of the CDR3 is 15 residues. The V end lost 5 bases, the J end lost 2 bases, and 13 bases lay between the germline ends. CDR3 sequence (DNA): TGTGCCAGCAGTAGGGGCGGAACGACTGGAAACACCATATATTTT. Translating it yields CASSRGGTTGNTIYF.

The CDR3: CASSLMPGGYTEAFF. The CDR3 DNA reads TGCGCCAGCAGCTTAATGCCCGGAGGGTACACTGAAGCTTTCTTT. V usage is TRBV5-1 and J usage is TRBJ1-1; D unclear. V lost 2 bases and J lost 3, with 14 bases in between. In germline, CDR1 is SGHRS, CDR2 YFSETQ. CDR3 length equals 15 residues.

The V and J genes are TRBV5-6 and TRBJ2-5, with 8 bases aligning to TRBD2. V was clipped by 2 bases and J by 3 bases; unmatched bases: 3. The CDR3 covers 14 residues. Germline V gene data show CDR1 as SGHDT and CDR2 as YYEEEE. The CDR3: CASSFGSGEETQYF. CDR3 coding DNA: TGTGCCAGCAGCTTCGGTAGCGGGGAAGAGACCCAGTACTTC.

V and J are TRBV4-2 and TRBJ2-6; D remains unclear. V lost 1 base and J 8 bases, leaving 9 bases between the germline ends. Germline V gene sequence: CDR1 LGHNA, CDR2 YNFKEQ. This CDR3 has 14 residues. The CDR3 nucleotides are TGTGCCAGCAGCCAAGCCCCCGCGACCAACGTCCTGACTTTC. This encodes CASSQAPATNVLTF.

V usage is TRBV4-2 and J usage is TRBJ2-5; TRBD2 aligns across 7 bases. The CDR3 extends over 15 amino acids. J gave up 5 bases and V 0 bases, and 6 bases lay outside the gene matches. The germline gives CDR1 LGHNA, CDR2 YNFKEQ. The CDR3 is CASSQEAGSRETQYF. CDR3 DNA: TGTGCCAGCAGCCAAGAAGCGGGGTCCAGGGAGACCCAGTACTTC.

The chain uses TRBV28 and TRBJ2-1; 9 bases are a match to TRBD1. The V gene end was trimmed by 5 bases and the J gene end by 4 bases; junction bases not matched to a gene: 9. From germline, CDR1 is MDHEN and CDR2 SYDVKM. This CDR3 is 16 amino acids long. In DNA, the CDR3 is TGTGCCAGCAGTCAATTCGACAGGGGGGGTTACAATGAGCAGTTCTTC. Translation gives CASSQFDRGGYNEQFF.

This clone was counted once. Germline and junction disagree at one end, which may indicate a read error. V and J are TRBV7-7 and TRBJ1-1; maybe TRBD1 (5 bases). The CDR3 has 17 residues. Germline V gene data show CDR1 as SSHAT and CDR2 as FNYEAQ (reference sequence). The DNA of the CDR3 is TGTGCTAGCAGCTCACCGAGACAGACAAAGTTGAACACTGAAGCTTTCTTT. Protein: CASSSPRQTKLNTEAFF. Based on the CDR3 plus reference TRBV7-7 and TRBJ1-1, the full variable domain is GAGVSQSPRYKVTKRGQDVTLRCDPISSHATLYWYQQALGQGPEFLTYFNYEAQPDKSGLPSDRFSAERPEGSISTLTIQRTEQRDSAMYRCASSSPRQTKLNTEAFFGQGTRLTVV.

The rearrangement links TRBV6-4 to TRBJ2-1; 9 nucleotides agree with TRBD2. Unmatched junction bases numbered 2, after V lost 2 bases and J lost 9 bases. This CDR3 is 13 amino acids long. The germline gives CDR1 MRHNA, CDR2 SNTAGT. The CDR3 DNA follows: TGTGCCAGCAGTGACGAACTAGCGGGTGAGCAGTTCTTC. It specifies CASSDELAGEQFF.

In its sample, this clone was seen a few times. The chain uses TRBV6-5 and TRBJ2-2; 7 bases line up with TRBD2. After removal of 6 bases from V and 1 base from J, the junction contained 2 bases not matched to a gene. Germline V gene sequence: CDR1 MNHEY, CDR2 SVGAGI. This CDR3 spans 14 amino acids. CDR3 DNA: TGTGCCAGCAGGTCTAGCGGGAACACCGGGGAGCTGTTTTTT. Translation: CASRSSGNTGELFF.

This clone occurred a few times. The chain recombines TRBV7-3 with TRBJ1-1, with 7 bases matching TRBD1. The CDR3 runs to 16 residues. Germline loops: CDR1 SGHTA, CDR2 FQGTGA. Losses at the gene ends were 6 bases for V and 1 base for J; bases not matched to a gene: 11. CDR3 region: CASSQRTGATNTEAFF. As DNA, the CDR3 is TGTGCCAGCAGTCAACGTACAGGGGCCACGAACACTGAAGCTTTCTTT. Looking up the rest from reference TRBV7-3 and TRBJ1-1 gives the full variable domain: GAGVSQTPSNKVTEKGKYVELRCDPISGHTALYWYRQSLGQGPEFLIYFQGTGAADDSGLPNDRFFAVRPEGSVSTLKIQRTERGDSAVYLCASSQRTGATNTEAFFGQGTRLTVV.